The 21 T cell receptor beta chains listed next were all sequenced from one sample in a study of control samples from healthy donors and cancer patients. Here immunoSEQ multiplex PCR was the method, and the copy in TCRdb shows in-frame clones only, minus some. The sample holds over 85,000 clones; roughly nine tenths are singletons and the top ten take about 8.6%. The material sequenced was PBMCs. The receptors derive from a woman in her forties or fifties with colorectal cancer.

The CDR3 DNA reads as TGTGCCAGCAGAAGAGACAGGGGGCTTAACTATGGCTACACCTTC. It yields the protein CASRRDRGLNYGYTF. This chain links TRBV6-5 with TRBJ1-2; 10 bases agree with TRBD1. The CDR3 contains 15 residues. Germline CDR1 reads MNHEY; CDR2 reads SVGAGI. V lost 6 bases to trimming and J lost 1 base; unmatched junction nucleotides: 5.

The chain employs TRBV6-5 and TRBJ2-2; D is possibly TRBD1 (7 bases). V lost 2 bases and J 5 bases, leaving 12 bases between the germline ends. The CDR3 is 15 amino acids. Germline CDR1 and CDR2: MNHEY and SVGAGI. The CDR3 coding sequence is TGTGCCAGCAGTTACGACAGGGCGGGGACCGGGGAGCTGTTTTTT. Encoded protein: CASSYDRAGTGELFF.

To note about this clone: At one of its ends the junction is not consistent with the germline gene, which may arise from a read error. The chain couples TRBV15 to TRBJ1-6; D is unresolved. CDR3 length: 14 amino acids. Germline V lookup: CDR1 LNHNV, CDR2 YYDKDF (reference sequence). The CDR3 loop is CATSSGSYNSPLHF. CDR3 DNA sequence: TGTGCCACCAGCAGTGGTTCCTACAATTCACCCCTCCACTTT.

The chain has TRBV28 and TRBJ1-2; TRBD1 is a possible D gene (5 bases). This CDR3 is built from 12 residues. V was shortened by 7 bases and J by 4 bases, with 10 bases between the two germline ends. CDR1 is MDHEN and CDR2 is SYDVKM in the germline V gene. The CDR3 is CASIGALYGYTF. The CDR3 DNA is TGTGCCAGCATAGGGGCCCTCTATGGCTACACCTTC.

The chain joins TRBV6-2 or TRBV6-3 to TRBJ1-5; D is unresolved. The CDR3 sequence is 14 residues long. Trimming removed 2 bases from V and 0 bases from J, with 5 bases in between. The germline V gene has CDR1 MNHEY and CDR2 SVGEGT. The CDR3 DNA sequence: TGTGCCAGCAGTTACATCTATAGCAATCAGCCCCAGCATTTT. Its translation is CASSYIYSNQPQHF.

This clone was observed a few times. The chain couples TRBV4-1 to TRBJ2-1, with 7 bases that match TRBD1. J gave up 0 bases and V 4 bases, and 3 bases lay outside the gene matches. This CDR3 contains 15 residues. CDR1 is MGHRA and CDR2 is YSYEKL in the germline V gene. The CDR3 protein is CASSPRDSSYNEQFF. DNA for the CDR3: TGCGCCAGCAGCCCTCGGGACAGCTCCTACAATGAGCAGTTCTTC.

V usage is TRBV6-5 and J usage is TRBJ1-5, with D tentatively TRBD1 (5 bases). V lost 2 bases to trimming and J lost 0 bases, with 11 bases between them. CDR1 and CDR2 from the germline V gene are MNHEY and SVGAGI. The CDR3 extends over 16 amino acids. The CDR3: CASSYVGGFSNQPQHF. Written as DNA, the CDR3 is TGTGCCAGCAGTTACGTTGGGGGGTTTAGCAATCAGCCCCAGCATTTT.

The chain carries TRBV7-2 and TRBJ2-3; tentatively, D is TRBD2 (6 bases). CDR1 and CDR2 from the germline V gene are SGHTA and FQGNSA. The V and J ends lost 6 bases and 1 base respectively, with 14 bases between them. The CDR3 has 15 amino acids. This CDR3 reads CASSWDLVGTDTQYF. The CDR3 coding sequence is TGTGCCAGCAGTTGGGACTTGGTCGGCACAGATACGCAGTATTTT.

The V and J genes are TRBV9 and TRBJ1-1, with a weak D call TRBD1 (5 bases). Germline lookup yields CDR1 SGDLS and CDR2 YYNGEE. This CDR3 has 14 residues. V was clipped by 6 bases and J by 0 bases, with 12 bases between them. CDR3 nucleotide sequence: TGTGCCAGCACGGCAGGGCTCATGAACACTGAAGCTTTCTTT. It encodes CASTAGLMNTEAFF.

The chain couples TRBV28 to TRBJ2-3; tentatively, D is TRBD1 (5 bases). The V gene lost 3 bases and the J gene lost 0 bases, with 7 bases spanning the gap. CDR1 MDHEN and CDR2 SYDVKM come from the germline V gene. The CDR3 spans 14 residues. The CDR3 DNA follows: TGTGCCAGCAGTTTGCCAGGGAGCACAGATACGCAGTATTTT. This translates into CASSLPGSTDTQYF. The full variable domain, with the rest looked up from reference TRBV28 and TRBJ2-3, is DVKVTQSSRYLVKRTGEKVFLECVQDMDHENMFWYRQDPGLGLRLIYFSYDVKMKEKGDIPEGYSVSREKKERFSLILESASTNQTSMYLCASSLPGSTDTQYFGPGTRLTVL.

The CDR3, as DNA: TGTGCCATCAGTGTAGCGGGGGGGAATGAGCAGTTCTTC. It specifies CAISVAGGNEQFF. The chain joins TRBV10-3 to TRBJ2-1, with 11 nucleotides matching TRBD2. The CDR3 length is 13 residues. J lost 7 bases, V lost 4 bases, and 0 bases had no gene match. In germline, CDR1 is ENHRY, CDR2 SYGVKD.

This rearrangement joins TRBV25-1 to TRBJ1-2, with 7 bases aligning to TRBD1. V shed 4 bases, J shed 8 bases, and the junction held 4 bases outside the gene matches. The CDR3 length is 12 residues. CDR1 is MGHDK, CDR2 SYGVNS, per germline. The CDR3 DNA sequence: TGTGCCAGCAGTGGCCAAGGGGGCGGCTACACCTTC. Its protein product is CASSGQGGGYTF.

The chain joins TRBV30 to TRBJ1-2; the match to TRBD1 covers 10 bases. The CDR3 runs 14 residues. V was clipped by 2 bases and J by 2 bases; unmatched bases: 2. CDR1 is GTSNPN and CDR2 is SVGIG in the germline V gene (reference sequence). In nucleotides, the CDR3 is TGTGCCTGGAGTCGGGACAGGGGCAACTATGGCTACACCTTC. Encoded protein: CAWSRDRGNYGYTF.

As DNA, the CDR3 is TGTGCCAGCAGCCTTGGGCTAGGAAGGTACTTTGGTGGCTACACCTTC. The encoded protein is CASSLGLGRYFGGYTF. This rearrangement joins TRBV7-2 to TRBJ1-2; D not certain. Germline V gene data show CDR1 as SGHTA and CDR2 as FQGNSA. This CDR3 has 16 amino acids. With 5 bases removed from V and 7 bases from J, the gap between germline ends came to 23 bases.

The CDR3 DNA reads as TGTGCCAGCTCACCAGGTCAGGGCTCCTACGAGCAGTACGTC. Protein: CASSPGQGSYEQYV. The chain links TRBV18 to TRBJ2-7; weak D call: TRBD1 (5 bases). V lost 2 bases and J 0 bases, leaving 8 bases between the germline ends. This CDR3 spans 14 amino acids. Germline CDR1 and CDR2: KGHSH and LQKENI.

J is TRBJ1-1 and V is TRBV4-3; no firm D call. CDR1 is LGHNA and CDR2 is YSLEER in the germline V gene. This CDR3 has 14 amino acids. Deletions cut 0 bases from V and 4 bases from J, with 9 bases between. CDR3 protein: CASSQEPLSTEAFF. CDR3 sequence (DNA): TGCGCCAGCAGCCAAGAGCCCCTGTCCACTGAAGCTTTCTTT.

CDR3 in DNA: TGTGCCAGCAGCCAAGCAGGGGGCACTGAAGCTTTCTTT. Translated: CASSQAGGTEAFF. This chain connects TRBV3-1 (or the pseudogene TRBV3-2) to TRBJ1-1; TRBD1 matches at 7 bases. The CDR3 has 13 residues. CDR1 LGHDT and CDR2 YNNKEL come from the germline V gene (reference sequence). V lost 1 base and J lost 4; bases outside the gene matches: 0.

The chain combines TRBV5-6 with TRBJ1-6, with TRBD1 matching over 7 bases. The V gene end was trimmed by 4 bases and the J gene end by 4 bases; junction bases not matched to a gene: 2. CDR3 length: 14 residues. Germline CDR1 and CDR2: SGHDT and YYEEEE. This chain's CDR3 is CASSTGDYNSPLHF. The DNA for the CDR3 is TGTGCCAGCAGCACAGGGGATTATAATTCACCCCTCCACTTT.

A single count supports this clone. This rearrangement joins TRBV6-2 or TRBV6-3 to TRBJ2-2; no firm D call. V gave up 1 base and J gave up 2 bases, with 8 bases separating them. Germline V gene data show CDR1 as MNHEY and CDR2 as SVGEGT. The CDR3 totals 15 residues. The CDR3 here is CASSYLVANTGELFF. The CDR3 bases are TGTGCCAGCAGTTACTTGGTGGCAAACACCGGGGAGCTGTTTTTT.

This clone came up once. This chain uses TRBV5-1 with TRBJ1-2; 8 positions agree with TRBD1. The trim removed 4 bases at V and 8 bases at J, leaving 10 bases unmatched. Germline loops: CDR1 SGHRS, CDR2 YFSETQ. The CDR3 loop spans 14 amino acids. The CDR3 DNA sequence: TGCGCCAGCAGCGGACAGGGCGCTGGAGTGGGCTACACCTTC. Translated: CASSGQGAGVGYTF.

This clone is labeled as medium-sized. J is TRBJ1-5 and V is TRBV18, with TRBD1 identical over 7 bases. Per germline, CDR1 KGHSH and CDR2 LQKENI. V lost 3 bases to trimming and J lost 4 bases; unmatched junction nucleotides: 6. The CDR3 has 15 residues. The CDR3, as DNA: TGTGCCAGCTCACCGGGGGGACAGACAAATCAGCCCCAGCATTTT. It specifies CASSPGGQTNQPQHF.